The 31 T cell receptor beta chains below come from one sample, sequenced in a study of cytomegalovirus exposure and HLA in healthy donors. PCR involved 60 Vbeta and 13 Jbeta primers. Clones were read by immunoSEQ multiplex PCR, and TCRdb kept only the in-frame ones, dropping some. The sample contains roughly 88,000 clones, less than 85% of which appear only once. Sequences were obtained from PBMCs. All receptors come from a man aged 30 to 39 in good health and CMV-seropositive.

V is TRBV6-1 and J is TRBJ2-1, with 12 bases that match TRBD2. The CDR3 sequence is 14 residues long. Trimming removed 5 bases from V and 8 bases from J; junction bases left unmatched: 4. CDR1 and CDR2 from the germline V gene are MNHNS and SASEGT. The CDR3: CASSTSGRPDEQFF. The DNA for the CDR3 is TGTGCCAGCAGTACTAGCGGGAGGCCTGATGAGCAGTTCTTC.

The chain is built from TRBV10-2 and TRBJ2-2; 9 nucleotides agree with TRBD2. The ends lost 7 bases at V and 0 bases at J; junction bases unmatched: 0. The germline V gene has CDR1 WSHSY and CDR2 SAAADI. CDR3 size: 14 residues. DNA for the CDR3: TGCGCCAGCAAGCGGGGGGCGAACACCGGGGAGCTGTTTTTT. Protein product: CASKRGANTGELFF.

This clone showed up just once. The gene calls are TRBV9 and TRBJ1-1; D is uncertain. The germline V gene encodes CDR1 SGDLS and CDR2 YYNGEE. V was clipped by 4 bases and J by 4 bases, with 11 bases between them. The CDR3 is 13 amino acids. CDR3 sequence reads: CASSSGGSTEAFF. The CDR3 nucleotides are TGTGCCAGCAGCAGCGGAGGGAGCACTGAAGCTTTCTTT.

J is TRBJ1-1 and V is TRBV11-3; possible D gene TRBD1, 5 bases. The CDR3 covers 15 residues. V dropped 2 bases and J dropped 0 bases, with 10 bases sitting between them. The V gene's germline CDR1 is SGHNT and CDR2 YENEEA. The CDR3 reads CASSLTPGMNTEAFF. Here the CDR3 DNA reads TGTGCCAGCAGCTTAACGCCAGGGATGAACACTGAAGCTTTCTTT.

Here the CDR3 DNA reads TGTGCCAGCAGCCCCATTCGAGCGGGGGGAATAAATGAGCAGTTCTTC. Protein product: CASSPIRAGGINEQFF. The gene calls are TRBV9 and TRBJ2-1, with 9 bases fitting TRBD2. The J segment lost 7 bases and the V segment lost 4 bases, leaving 12 bases of the junction unmatched. This CDR3 comprises 16 residues. Germline CDR1 is SGDLS and CDR2 is YYNGEE.

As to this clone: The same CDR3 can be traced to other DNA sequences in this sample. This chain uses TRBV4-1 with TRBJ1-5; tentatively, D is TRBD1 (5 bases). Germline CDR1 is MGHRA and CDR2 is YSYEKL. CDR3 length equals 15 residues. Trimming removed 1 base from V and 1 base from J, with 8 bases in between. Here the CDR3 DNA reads TGCGCCAGCAGCCAAGTGCCAGGGAGCAATCAGCCCCAGCATTTT. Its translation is CASSQVPGSNQPQHF.

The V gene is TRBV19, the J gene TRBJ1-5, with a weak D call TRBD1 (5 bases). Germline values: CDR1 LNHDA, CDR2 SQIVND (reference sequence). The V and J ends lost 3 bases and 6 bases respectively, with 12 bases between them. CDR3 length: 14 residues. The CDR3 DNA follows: TGTGCCAGTAGTATCCGGGGGAGGGGTCAGCCCCAGCATTTT. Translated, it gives CASSIRGRGQPQHF.

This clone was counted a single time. The CDR3: CASSQESEGWRETQYF. Here the CDR3 DNA reads TGCGCCAGCAGCCAAGAATCGGAGGGGTGGAGGGAGACCCAGTACTTC. The chain recombines TRBV4-1 with TRBJ2-5; maybe TRBD2 (6 bases). The CDR3 covers 16 residues. V shed 0 bases and J shed 5 bases, with 16 bases lying between them. Germline V gene lookup returns CDR1 MGHRA and CDR2 YSYEKL.

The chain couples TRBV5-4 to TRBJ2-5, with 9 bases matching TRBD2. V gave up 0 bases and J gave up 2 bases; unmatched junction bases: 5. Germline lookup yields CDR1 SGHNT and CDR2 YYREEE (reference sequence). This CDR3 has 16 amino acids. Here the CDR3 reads CASSLGGGVLQETQYF. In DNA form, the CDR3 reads TGTGCCAGCAGCTTGGGCGGGGGGGTTCTTCAAGAGACCCAGTACTTC.

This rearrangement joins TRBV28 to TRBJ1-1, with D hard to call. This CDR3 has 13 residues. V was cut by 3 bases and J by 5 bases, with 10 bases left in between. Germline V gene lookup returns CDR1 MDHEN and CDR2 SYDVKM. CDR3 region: CASSLQGRTEAFF. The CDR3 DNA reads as TGTGCCAGCAGTTTGCAAGGGAGGACTGAAGCTTTCTTT.

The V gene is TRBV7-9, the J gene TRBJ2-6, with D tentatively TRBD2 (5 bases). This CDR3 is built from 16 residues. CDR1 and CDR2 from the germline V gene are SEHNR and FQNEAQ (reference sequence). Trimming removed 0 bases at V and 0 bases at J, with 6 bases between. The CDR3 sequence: CASSLAGSSGANVLTF. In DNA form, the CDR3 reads TGTGCCAGCAGCTTAGCGGGGAGCTCTGGGGCCAACGTCCTGACTTTC.

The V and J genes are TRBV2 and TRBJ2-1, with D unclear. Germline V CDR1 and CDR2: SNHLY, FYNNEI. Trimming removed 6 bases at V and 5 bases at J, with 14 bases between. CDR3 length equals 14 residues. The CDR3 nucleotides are TGTGCCAGCAGGCCTCTAGAATACAACAATGAGCAGTTCTTC. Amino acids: CASRPLEYNNEQFF.

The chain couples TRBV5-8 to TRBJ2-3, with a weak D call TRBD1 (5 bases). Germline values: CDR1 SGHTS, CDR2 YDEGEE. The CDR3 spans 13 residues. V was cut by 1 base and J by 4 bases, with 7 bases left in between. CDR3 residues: CASSLQGSDTQYF. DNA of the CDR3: TGTGCCAGCAGCTTGCAGGGTTCAGATACGCAGTATTTT. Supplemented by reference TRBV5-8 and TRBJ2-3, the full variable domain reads EAGVTQSPTHLIKTRGQQATLRCSPISGHTSVYWYQQALGLGLQFLLWYDEGEERNRGNFPPRFSGRQFPNYSSELNVNALELEDSALYLCASSLQGSDTQYFGPGTRLTVL.

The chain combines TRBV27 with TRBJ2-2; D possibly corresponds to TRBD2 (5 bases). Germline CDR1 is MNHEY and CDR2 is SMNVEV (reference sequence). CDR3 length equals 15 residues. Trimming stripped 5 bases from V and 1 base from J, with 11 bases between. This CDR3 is CASSPDRENTGELFF. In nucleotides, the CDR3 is TGTGCCAGCAGTCCCGACCGGGAGAACACCGGGGAGCTGTTTTTT.

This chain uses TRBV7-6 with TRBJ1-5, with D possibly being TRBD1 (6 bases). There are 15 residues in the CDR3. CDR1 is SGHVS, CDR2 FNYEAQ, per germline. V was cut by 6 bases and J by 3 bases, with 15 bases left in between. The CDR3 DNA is TGTGCCAGCAGTTATGAAGACAGGTCCAATCAGCCCCAGCATTTT. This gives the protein CASSYEDRSNQPQHF.

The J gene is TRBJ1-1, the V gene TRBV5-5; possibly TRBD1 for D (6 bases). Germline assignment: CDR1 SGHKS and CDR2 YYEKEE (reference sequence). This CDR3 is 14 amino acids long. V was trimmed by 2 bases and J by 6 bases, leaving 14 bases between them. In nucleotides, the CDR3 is TGTGCCAGCAGCTTAAATAACAGGGCCGCTGAAGCTTTCTTT. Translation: CASSLNNRAAEAFF. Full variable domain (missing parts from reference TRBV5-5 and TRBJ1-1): DAGVTQSPTHLIKTRGQQVTLRCSPISGHKSVSWYQQVLGQGPQFIFQYYEKEERGRGNFPDRFSARQFPNYSSELNVNALLLGDSALYLCASSLNNRAAEAFFGQGTRLTVV.

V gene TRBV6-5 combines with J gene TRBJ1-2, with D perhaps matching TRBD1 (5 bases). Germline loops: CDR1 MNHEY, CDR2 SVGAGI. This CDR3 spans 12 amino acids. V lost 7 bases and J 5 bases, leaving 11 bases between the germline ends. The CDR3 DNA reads TGTGCCAGCACCCAGTCAGGGTATGGCTACACCTTC. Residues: CASTQSGYGYTF.

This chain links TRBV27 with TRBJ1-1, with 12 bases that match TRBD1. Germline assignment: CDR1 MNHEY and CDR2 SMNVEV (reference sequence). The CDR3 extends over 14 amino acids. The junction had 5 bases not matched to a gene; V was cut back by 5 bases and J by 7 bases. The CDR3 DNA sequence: TGTGCCAGCAGTCCCCGGGACAGGGGGCATGAAGCTTTCTTT. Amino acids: CASSPRDRGHEAFF.

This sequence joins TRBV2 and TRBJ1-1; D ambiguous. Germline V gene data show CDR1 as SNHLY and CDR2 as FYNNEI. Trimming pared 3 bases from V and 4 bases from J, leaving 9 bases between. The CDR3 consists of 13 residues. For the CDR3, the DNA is TGTGCCAGCAGTGATAAGAGGTCCACTGAAGCTTTCTTT. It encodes CASSDKRSTEAFF.

CDR3 loop: CASRREGSYEQYF. The CDR3 bases are TGCGCCAGCAGACGGGAGGGTTCCTACGAGCAGTACTTC. V and J are TRBV5-1 and TRBJ2-5; 8 nucleotides line up with TRBD2. The J call is uncertain, as TRBJ2-7 better fits the DNA end. The CDR3 is made up of 13 amino acids. CDR1 and CDR2 (germline): SGHRS, YFSETQ.

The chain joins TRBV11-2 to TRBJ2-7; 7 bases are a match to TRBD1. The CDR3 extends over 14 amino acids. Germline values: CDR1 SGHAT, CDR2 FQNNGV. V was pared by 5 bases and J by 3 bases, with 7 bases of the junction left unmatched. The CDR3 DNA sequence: TGTGCCAGCAGCCCCGACAGGGTAGGCTACGAGCAGTACTTC. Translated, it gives CASSPDRVGYEQYF. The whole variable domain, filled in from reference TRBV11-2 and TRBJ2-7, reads EAGVAQSPRYKIIEKRQSVAFWCNPISGHATLYWYQQILGQGPKLLIQFQNNGVVDDSQLPKDRFSAERLKGVDSTLKIQPAKLEDSAVYLCASSPDRVGYEQYFGPGTRLTVT.

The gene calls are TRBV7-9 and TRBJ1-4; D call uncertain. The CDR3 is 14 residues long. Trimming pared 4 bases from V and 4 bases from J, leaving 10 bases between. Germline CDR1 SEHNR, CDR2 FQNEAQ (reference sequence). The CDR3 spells CASSSSGGNEKLFF. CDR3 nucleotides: TGTGCCAGCAGCTCATCGGGAGGTAATGAAAAACTGTTTTTT.

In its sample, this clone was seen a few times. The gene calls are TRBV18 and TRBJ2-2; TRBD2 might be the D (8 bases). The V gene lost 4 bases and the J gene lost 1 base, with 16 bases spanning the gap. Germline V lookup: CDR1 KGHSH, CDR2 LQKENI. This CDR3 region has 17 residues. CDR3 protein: CASSLLAGQLNTGELFF. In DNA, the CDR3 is TGTGCCAGCTCACTTTTAGCGGGACAGTTGAACACCGGGGAGCTGTTTTTT.

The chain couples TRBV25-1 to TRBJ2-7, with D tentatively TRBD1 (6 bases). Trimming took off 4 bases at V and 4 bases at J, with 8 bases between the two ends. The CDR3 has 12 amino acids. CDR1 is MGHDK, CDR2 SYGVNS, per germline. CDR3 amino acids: CASSGRGYEQYF. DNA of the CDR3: TGTGCCAGCAGTGGCAGGGGTTACGAGCAGTACTTC.

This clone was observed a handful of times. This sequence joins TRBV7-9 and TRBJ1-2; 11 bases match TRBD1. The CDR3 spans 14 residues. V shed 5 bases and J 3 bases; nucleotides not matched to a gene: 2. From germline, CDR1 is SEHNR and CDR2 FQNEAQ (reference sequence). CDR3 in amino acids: CASSPGQGDYGYTF. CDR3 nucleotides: TGTGCCAGCAGCCCGGGACAGGGGGACTATGGCTACACCTTC.

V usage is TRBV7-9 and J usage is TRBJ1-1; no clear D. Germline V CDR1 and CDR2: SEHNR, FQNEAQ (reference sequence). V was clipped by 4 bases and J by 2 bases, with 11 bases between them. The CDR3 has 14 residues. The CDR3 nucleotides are TGTGCCAGCAGCTCGGTTGGGAGAAACACTGAAGCTTTCTTT. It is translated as CASSSVGRNTEAFF.

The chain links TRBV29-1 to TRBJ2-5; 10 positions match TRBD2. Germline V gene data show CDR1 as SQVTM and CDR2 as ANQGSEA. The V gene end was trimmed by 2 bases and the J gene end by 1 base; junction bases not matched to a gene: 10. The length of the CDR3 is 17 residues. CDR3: CSVETGLAGAVQETQYF. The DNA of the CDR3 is TGCAGCGTTGAAACGGGGCTAGCGGGGGCGGTCCAAGAGACCCAGTACTTC.

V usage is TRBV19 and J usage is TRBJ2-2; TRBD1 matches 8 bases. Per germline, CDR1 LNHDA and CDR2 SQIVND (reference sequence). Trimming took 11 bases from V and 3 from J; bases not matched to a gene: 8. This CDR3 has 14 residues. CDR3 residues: CAAKDRVDTGELFF. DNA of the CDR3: TGTGCCGCTAAGGACAGGGTGGACACCGGGGAGCTGTTTTTT.

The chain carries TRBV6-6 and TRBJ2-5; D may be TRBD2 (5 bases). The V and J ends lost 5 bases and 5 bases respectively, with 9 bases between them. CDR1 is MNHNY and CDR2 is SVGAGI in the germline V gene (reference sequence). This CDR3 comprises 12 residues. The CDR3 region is CASSPGGETQYF. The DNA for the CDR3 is TGTGCCAGCAGTCCGGGCGGGGAGACCCAGTACTTC.

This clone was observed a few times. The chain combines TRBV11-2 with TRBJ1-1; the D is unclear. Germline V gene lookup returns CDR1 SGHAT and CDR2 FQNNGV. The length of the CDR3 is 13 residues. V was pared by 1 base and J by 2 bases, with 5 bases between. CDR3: CASSLALNTEAFF. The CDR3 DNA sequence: TGTGCCAGCAGCTTAGCACTAAACACTGAAGCTTTCTTT.

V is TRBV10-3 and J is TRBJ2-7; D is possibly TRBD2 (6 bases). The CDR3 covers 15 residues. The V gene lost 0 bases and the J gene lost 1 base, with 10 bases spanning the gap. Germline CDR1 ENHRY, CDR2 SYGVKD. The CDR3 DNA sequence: TGTGCCATCAGTGAGTCGGGAGGTTCGTCCTACGAGCAGTACGTC. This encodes CAISESGGSSYEQYV.